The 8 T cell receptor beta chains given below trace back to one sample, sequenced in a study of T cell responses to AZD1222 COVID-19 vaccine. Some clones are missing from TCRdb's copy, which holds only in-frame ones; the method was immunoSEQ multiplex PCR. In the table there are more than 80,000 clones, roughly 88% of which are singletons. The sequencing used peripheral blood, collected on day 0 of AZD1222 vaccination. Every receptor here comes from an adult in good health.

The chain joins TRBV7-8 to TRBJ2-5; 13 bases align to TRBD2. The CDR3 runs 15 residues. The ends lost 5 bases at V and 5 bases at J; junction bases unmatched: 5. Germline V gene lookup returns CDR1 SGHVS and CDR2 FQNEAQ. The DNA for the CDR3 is TGTGCCAGCAGCGCCACTAGCGGGAGGGCGGAGACCCAGTACTTC. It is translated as CASSATSGRAETQYF.

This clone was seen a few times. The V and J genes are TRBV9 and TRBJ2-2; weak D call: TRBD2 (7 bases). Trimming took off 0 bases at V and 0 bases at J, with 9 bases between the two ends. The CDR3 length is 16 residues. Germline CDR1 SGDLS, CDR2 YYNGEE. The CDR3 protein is CASSVGEGANTGELFF. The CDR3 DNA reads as TGTGCCAGCAGCGTAGGGGAGGGGGCGAACACCGGGGAGCTGTTTTTT.

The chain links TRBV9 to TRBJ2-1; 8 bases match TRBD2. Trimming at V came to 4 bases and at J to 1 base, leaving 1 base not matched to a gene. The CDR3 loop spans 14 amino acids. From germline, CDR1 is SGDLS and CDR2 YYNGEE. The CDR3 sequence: CASSSGSSYNEQFF. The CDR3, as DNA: TGTGCCAGCAGCAGCGGGAGTTCCTACAATGAGCAGTTCTTC.

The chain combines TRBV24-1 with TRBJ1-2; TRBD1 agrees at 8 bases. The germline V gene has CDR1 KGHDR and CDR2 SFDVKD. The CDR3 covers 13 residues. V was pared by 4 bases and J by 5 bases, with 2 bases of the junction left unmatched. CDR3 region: CATSERTGYGYTF. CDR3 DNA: TGTGCCACCAGTGAGCGGACAGGGTATGGCTACACCTTC.

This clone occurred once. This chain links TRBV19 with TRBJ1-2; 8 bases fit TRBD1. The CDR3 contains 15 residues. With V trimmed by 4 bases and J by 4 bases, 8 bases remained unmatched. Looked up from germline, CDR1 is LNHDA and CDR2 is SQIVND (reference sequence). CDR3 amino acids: CASSNPSGQVYGYTF. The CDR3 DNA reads TGTGCCAGTAGTAATCCATCGGGACAGGTCTATGGCTACACCTTC.

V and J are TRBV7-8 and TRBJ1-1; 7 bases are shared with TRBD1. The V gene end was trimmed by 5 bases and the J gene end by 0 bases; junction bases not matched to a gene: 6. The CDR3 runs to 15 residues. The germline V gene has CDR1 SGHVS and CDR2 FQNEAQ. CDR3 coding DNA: TGTGCCAGCAGCACATTTGACAGGGTGAACACTGAAGCTTTCTTT. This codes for CASSTFDRVNTEAFF.

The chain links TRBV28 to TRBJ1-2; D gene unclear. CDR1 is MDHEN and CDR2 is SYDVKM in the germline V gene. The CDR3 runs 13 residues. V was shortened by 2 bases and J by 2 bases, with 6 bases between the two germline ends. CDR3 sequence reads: CASSLAGNYGYTF. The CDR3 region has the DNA TGTGCCAGCAGTTTAGCGGGGAACTATGGCTACACCTTC.

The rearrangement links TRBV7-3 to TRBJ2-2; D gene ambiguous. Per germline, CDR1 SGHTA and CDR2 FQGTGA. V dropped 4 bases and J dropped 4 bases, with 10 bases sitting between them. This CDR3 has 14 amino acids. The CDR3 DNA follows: TGTGCCAGCAGCTCCGGGTGGAGCACCGGGGAGCTGTTTTTT. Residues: CASSSGWSTGELFF.